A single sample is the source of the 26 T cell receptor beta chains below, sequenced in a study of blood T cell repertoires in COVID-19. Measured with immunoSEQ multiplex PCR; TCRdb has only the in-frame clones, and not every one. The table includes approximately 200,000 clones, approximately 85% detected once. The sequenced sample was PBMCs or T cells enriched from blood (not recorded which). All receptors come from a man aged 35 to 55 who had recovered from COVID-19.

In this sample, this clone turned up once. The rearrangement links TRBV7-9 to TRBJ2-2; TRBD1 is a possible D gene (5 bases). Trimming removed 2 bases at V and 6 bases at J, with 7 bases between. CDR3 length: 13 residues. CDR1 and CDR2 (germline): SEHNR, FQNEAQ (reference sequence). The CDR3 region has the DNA TGTGCCAGCAGCTTATCCAGGGCCGGGGAGCTGTTTTTT. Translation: CASSLSRAGELFF.

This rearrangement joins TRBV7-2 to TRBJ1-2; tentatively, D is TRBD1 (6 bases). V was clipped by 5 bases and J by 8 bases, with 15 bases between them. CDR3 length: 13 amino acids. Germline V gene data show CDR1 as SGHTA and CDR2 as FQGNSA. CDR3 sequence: CASSIDRLRGYTF. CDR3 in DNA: TGTGCCAGCAGCATCGACAGGCTCCGCGGCTACACCTTC.

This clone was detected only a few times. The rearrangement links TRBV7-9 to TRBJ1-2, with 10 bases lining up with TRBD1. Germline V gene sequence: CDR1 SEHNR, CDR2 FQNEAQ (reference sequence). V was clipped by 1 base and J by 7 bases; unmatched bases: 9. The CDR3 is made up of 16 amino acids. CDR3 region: CASSLDPGTGVGGYTF. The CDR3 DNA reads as TGTGCCAGCAGCTTAGACCCCGGGACAGGGGTCGGTGGCTACACCTTC. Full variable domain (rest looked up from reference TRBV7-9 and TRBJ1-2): DTGVSQNPRHKITKRGQNVTFRCDPISEHNRLYWYRQTLGQGPEFLTYFQNEAQLEKSRLLSDRFSAERPKGSFSTLEIQRTEQGDSAMYLCASSLDPGTGVGGYTFGSGTRLTVV.

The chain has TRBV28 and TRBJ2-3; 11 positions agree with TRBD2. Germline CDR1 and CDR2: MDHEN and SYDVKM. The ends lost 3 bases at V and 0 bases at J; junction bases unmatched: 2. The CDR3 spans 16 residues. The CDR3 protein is CASSFGTSGSTDTQYF. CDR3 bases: TGTGCCAGCAGTTTCGGGACTAGCGGCAGCACAGATACGCAGTATTTT. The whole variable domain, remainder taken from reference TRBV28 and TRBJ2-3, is DVKVTQSSRYLVKRTGEKVFLECVQDMDHENMFWYRQDPGLGLRLIYFSYDVKMKEKGDIPEGYSVSREKKERFSLILESASTNQTSMYLCASSFGTSGSTDTQYFGPGTRLTVL.

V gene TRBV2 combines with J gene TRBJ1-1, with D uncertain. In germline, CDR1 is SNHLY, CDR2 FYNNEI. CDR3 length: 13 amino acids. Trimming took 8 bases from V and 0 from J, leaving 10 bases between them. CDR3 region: CASVTEMNTEAFF. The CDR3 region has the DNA TGTGCCAGCGTAACAGAGATGAACACTGAAGCTTTCTTT.

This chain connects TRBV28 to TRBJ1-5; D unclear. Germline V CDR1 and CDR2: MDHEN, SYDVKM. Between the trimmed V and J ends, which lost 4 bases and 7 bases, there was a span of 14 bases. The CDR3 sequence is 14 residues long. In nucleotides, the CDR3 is TGTGCCAGCAGTTCACTGAATAATCGCCAGCCCCAGCATTTT. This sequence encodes CASSSLNNRQPQHF.

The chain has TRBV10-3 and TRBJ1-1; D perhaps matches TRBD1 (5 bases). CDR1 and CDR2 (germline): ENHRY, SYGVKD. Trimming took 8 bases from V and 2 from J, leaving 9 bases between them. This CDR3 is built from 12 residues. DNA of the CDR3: TGTGCCATCTCGCAGGGAAACACTGAAGCTTTCTTT. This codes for CAISQGNTEAFF.

CDR3 coding DNA: TGTGCCAGCAGTGGACAGGGGAGGGTCAATGAGCAGTTCTTC. It yields the protein CASSGQGRVNEQFF. The chain has TRBV2 and TRBJ2-1, with D possibly TRBD1 on 8 matching bases. Germline loops: CDR1 SNHLY, CDR2 FYNNEI. V was trimmed by 4 bases and J by 6 bases, leaving 13 bases between them. The CDR3 runs to 14 residues. The full variable domain, in which reference TRBV2 and TRBJ2-1 provide the parts outside the CDR3, is EPEVTQTPSHQVTQMGQEVILRCVPISNHLYFYWYRQILGQKVEFLVSFYNNEISEKSEIFDDQFSVERPDGSNFTLKIRSTKLEDSAMYFCASSGQGRVNEQFFGPGTRLTVL.

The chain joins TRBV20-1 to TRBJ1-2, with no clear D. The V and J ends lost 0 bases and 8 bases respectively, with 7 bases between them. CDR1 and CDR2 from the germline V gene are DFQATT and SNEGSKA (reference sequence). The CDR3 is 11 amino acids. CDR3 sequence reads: CSARDLYGYTF. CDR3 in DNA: TGCAGTGCTAGAGACCTCTACGGCTACACCTTC.

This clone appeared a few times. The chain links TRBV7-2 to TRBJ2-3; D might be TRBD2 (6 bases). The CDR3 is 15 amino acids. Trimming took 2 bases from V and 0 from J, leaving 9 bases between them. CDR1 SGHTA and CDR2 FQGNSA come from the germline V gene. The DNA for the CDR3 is TGTGCCAGCAGCTTACAGCGGGCTAGCACAGATACGCAGTATTTT. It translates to CASSLQRASTDTQYF.

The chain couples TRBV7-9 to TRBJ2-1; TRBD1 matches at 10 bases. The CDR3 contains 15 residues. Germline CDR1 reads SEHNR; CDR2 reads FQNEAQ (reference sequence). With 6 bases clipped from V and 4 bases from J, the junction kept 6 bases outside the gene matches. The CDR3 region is CASSSDRGRYNEQFF. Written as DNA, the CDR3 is TGTGCCAGCAGTTCCGACAGGGGGCGTTACAATGAGCAGTTCTTC. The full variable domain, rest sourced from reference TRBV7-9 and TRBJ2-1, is DTGVSQNPRHKITKRGQNVTFRCDPISEHNRLYWYRQTLGQGPEFLTYFQNEAQLEKSRLLSDRFSAERPKGSFSTLEIQRTEQGDSAMYLCASSSDRGRYNEQFFGPGTRLTVL.

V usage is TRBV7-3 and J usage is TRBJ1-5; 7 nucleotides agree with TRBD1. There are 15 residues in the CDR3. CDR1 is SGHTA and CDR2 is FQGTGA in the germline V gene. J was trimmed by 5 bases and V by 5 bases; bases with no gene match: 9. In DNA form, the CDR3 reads TGTGCCAGCAGCCAGACCCAGGGGGTTTATCAGCCCCAGCATTTT. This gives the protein CASSQTQGVYQPQHF.

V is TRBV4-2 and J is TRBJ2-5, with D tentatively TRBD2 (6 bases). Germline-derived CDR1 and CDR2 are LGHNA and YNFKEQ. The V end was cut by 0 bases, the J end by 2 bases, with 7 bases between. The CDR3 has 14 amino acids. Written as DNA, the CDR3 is TGTGCCAGCAGCCAAGAACTAGCACAAGAGACCCAGTACTTC. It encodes CASSQELAQETQYF.

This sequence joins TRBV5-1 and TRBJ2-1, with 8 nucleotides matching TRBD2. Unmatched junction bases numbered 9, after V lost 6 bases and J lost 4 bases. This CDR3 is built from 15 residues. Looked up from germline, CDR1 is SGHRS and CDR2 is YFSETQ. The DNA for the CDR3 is TGCGCCAGCACCTCAACTAGCGGAGCGTACAATGAGCAGTTCTTC. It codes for CASTSTSGAYNEQFF.

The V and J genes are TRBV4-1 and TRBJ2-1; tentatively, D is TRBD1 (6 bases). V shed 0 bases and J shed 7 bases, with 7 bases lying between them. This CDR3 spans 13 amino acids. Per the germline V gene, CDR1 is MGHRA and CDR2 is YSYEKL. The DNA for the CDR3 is TGCGCCAGCAGCCAAGAGAGGGGGAATGAGCAGTTCTTC. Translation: CASSQERGNEQFF.

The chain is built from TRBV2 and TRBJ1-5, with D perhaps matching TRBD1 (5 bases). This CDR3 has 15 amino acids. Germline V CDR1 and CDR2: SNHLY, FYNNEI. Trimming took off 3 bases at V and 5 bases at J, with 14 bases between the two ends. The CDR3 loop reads CASSDGPTDYQPQHF. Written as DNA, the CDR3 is TGTGCCAGCAGTGACGGCCCGACAGACTATCAGCCCCAGCATTTT.

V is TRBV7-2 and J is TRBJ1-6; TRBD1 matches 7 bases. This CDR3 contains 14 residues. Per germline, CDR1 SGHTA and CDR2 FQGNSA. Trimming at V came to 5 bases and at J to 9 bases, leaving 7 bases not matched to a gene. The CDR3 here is CASSTTGNGSPLHF. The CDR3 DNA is TGTGCCAGCAGCACGACAGGGAATGGTTCACCCCTCCACTTT.

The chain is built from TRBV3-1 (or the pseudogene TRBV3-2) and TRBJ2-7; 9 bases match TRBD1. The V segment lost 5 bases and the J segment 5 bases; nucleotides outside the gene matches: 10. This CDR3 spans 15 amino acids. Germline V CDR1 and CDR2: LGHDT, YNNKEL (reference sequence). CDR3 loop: CASSSDRGLDHEQYF. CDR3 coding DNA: TGTGCCAGCAGCTCGGACAGGGGCCTTGACCACGAGCAGTACTTC.

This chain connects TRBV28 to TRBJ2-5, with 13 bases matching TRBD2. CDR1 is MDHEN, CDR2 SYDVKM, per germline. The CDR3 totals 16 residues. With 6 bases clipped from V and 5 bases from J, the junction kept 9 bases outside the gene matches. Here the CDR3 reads CASRETSGRPSETQYF. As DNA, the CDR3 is TGTGCCAGCAGGGAGACTAGCGGGAGGCCGAGTGAGACCCAGTACTTC. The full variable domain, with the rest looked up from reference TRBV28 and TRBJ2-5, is DVKVTQSSRYLVKRTGEKVFLECVQDMDHENMFWYRQDPGLGLRLIYFSYDVKMKEKGDIPEGYSVSREKKERFSLILESASTNQTSMYLCASRETSGRPSETQYFGPGTRLLVL.

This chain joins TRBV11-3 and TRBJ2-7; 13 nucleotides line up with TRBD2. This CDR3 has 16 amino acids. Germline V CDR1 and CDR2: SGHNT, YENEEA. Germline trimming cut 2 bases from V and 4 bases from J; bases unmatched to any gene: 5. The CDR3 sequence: CASSLSGTSGAYEQYF. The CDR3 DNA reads TGTGCCAGCAGCTTATCCGGGACTAGCGGGGCGTACGAGCAGTACTTC. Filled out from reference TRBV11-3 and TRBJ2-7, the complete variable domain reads EAGVVQSPRYKIIEKKQPVAFWCNPISGHNTLYWYLQNLGQGPELLIRYENEEAVDDSQLPKDRFSAERLKGVDSTLKIQPAELGDSAVYLCASSLSGTSGAYEQYFGPGTRLTVT.

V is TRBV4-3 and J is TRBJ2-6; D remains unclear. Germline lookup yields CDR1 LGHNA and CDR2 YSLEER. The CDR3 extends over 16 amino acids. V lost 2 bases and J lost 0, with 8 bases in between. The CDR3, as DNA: TGCGCCAGCAGCCAAATTGCCGGCTCTGGGGCCAACGTCCTGACTTTC. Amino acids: CASSQIAGSGANVLTF.

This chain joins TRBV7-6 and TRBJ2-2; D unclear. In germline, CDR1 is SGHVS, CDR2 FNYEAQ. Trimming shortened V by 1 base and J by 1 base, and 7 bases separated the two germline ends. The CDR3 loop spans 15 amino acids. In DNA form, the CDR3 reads TGTGCCAGCAGCTTAGGGCACAAGAACACCGGGGAGCTGTTTTTT. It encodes CASSLGHKNTGELFF.

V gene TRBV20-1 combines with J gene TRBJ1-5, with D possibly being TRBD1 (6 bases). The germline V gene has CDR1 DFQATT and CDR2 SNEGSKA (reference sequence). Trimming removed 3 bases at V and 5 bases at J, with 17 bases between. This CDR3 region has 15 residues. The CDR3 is CSASRTPDSYQPQHF. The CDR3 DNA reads TGCAGTGCTAGTAGGACCCCGGACAGTTATCAGCCCCAGCATTTT.

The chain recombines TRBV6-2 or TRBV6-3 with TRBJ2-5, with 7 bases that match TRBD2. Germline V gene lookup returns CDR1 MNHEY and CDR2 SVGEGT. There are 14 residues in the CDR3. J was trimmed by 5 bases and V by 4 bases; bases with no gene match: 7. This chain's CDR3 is CASSSTKRGETQYF. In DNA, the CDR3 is TGTGCCAGCAGTTCCACAAAGCGGGGTGAGACCCAGTACTTC.

The CDR3 coding sequence is TGCGCCAGCAGCCAAGGGGTCAGCGGCAGCACAGATACGCAGTATTTT. Translating gives CASSQGVSGSTDTQYF. The V gene is TRBV4-3, the J gene TRBJ2-3, with TRBD2 as a possible D gene (5 bases). Germline CDR1 LGHNA, CDR2 YSLEER. V was cut by 1 base and J by 0 bases, with 11 bases left in between. The CDR3 runs to 16 residues.

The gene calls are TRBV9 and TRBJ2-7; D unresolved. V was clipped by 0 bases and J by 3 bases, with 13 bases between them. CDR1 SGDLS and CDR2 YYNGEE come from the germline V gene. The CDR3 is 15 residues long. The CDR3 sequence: CASSVGSSVDYEQYF. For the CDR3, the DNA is TGTGCCAGCAGCGTAGGGTCGAGCGTAGACTACGAGCAGTACTTC.